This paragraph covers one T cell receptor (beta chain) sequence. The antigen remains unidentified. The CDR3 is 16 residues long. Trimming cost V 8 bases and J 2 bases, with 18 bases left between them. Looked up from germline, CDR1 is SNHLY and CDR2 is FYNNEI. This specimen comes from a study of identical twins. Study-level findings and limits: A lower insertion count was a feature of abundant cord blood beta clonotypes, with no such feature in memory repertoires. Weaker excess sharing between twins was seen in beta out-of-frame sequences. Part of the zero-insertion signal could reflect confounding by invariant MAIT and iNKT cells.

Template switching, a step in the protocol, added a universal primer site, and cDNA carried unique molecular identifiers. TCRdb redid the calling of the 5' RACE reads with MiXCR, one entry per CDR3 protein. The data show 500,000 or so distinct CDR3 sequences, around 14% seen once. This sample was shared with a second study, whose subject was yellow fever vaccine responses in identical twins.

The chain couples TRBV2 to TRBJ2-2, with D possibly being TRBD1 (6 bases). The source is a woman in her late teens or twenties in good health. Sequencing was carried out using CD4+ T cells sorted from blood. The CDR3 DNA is TGTGCCAGCGGGGACCCCGGGACAATTAACACCGGGGAGCTGTTTTTT. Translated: CASGDPGTINTGELFF.